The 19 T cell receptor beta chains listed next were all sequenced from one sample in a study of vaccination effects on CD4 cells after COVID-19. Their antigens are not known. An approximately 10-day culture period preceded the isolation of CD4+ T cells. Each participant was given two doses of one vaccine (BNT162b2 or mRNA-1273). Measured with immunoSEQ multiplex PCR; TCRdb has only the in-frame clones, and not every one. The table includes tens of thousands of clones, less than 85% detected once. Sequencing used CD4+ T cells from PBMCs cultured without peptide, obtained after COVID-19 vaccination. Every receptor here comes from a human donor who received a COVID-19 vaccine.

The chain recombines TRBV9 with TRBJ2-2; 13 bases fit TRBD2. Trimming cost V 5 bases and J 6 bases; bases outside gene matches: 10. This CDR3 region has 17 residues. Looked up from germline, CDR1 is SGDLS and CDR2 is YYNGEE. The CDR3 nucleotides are TGTGCCAGCAGTGTACTAGCGGGGGGGCCGTTCGCCGGGGAGCTGTTTTTT. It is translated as CASSVLAGGPFAGELFF.

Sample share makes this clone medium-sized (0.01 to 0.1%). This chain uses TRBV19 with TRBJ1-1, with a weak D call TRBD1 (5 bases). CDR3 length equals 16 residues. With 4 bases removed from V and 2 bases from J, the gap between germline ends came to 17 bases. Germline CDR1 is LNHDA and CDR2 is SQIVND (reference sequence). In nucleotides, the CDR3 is TGTGCCAGTAGTAGGGACGGACATGTTACTAACACTGAAGCTTTCTTT. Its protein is CASSRDGHVTNTEAFF.

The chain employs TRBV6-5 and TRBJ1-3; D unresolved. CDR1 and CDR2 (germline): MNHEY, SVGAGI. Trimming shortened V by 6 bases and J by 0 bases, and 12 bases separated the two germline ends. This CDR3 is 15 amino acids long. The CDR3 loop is CASRPDFSSGNTIYF. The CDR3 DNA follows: TGTGCCAGCAGGCCTGATTTCAGCTCTGGAAACACCATATATTTT.

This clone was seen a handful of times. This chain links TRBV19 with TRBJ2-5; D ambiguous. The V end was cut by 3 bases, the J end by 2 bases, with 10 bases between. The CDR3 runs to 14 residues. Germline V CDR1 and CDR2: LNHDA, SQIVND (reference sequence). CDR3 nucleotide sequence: TGTGCCAGTAGTATCGTGGCAGCTCAAGAGACCCAGTACTTC. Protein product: CASSIVAAQETQYF.

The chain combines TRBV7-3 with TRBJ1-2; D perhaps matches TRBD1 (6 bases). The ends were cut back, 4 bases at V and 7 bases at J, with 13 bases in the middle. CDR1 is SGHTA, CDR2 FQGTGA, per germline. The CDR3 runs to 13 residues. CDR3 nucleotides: TGTGCCAGCAGCTCTCCGGACAGTCGTGGCTACACCTTC. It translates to CASSSPDSRGYTF.

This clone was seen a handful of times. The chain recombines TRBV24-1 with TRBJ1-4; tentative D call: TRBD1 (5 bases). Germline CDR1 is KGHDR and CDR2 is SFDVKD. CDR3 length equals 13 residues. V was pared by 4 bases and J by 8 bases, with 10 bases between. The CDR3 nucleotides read TGTGCCACCAGTGACGGGGGGGACGAAAAACTGTTTTTT. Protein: CATSDGGDEKLFF.

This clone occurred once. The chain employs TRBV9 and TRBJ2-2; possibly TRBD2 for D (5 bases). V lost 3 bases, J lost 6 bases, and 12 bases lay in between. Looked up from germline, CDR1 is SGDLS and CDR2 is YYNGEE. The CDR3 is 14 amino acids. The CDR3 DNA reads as TGTGCCAGCAGCGGTCTAGAGGGCGCCGGGGAGCTGTTTTTT. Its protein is CASSGLEGAGELFF.

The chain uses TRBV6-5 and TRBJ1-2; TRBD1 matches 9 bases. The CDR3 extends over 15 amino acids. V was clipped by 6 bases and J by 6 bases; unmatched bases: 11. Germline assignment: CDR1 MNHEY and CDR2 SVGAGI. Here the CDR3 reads CASRSGTGSEDGYTF. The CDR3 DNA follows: TGTGCCAGCAGATCCGGGACAGGGAGTGAAGATGGCTACACCTTC.

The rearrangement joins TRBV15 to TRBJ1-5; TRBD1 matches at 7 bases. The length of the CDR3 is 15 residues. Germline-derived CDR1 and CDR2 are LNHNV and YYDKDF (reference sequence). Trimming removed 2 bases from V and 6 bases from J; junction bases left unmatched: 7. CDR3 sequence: CATSRQTGDLQPQHF. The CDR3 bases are TGTGCCACCAGCAGACAAACAGGGGATCTTCAGCCCCAGCATTTT.

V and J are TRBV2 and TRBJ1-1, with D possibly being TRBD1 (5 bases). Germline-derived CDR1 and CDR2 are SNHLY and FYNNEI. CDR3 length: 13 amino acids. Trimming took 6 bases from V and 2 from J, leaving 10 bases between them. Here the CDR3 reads CASRDQGNTEAFF. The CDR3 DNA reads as TGTGCCAGCAGGGATCAGGGAAACACTGAAGCTTTCTTT.

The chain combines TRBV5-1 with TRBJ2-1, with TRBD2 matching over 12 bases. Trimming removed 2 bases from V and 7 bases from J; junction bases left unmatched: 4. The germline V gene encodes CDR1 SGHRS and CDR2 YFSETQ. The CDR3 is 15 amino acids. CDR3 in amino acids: CASSFLAGGNNEQFF. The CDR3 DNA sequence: TGCGCCAGCAGCTTTCTAGCGGGGGGGAATAATGAGCAGTTCTTC.

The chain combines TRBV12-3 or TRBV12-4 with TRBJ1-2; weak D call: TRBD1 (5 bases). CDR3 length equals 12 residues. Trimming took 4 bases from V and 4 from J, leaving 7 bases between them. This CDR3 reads CASSWRGYGYTF. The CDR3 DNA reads TGTGCCAGCAGTTGGAGGGGCTATGGCTACACCTTC.

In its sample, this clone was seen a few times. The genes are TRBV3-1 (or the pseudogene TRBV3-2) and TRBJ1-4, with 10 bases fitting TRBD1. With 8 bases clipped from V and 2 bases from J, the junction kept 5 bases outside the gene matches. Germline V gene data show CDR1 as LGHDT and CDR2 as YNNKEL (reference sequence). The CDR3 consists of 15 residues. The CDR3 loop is CASPDRGLTNEKLFF. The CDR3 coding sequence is TGTGCCAGCCCCGACAGGGGGCTTACTAATGAAAAACTGTTTTTT.

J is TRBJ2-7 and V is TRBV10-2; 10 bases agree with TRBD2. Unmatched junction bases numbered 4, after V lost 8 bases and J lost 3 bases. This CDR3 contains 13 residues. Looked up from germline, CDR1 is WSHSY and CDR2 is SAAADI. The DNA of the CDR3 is TGCGCCAGCGGATTAGCGGGGGGCTACGAGCAGTACGTC. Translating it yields CASGLAGGYEQYV.

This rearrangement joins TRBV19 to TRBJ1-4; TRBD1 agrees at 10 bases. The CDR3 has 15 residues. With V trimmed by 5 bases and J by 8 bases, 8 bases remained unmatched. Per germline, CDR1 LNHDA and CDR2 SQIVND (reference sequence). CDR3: CASSAPTGGAEKLFF. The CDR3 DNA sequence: TGTGCCAGTAGTGCTCCGACAGGGGGCGCCGAAAAACTGTTTTTT.

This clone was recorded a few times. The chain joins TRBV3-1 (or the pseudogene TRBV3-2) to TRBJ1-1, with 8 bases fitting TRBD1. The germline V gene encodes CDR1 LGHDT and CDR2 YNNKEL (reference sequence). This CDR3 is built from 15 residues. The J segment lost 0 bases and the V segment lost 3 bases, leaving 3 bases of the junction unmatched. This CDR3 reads CASSQGQVLNTEAFF. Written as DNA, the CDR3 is TGTGCCAGCAGCCAGGGACAGGTGCTGAACACTGAAGCTTTCTTT.

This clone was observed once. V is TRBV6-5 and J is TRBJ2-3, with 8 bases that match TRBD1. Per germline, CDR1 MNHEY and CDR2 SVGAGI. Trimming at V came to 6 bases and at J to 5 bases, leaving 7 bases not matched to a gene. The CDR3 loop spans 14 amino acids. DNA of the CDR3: TGTGCCAGCAGAGCGACAGGGGCGGGAGATACGCAGTATTTT. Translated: CASRATGAGDTQYF.

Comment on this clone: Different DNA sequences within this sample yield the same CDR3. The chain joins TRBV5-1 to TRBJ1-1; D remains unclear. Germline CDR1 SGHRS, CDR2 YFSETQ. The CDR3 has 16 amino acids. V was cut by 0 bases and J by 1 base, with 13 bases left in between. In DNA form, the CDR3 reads TGCGCCAGCAGCTTGGGGTCATCGATTCGGAACACTGAAGCTTTCTTT. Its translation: CASSLGSSIRNTEAFF.

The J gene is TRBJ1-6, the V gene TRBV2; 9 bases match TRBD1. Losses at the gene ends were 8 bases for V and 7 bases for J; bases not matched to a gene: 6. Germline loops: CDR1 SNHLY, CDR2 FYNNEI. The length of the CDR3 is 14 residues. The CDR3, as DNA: TGTGCCAGCCGTTCCGGGACAGGGAATTCACCCCTCCACTTT. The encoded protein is CASRSGTGNSPLHF.